This is a list of T cell receptor beta chains from one sample in a study of shared clonotypes between healthy human individuals. The table came from immunoSEQ multiplex PCR; TCRdb's copy has only in-frame clones and leaves some out. In the table there are millions of clones, approximately 94% of which are singletons. Input material: naive CD4+ T cells sorted from blood. Receptors originate from a man between 18 and 29 years old in good health. CDR3s include the opening cysteine and the closing phenylalanine or tryptophan. A D gene is named only where the DNA matches it firmly. For some rows the clone size is stated as once, few or many, or as a class when expanded; others skip it.

J gene,D gene,clone size,V gene,CDR3 protein,CDR3 DNA
TRBJ2-2,TRBD2,NA,TRBV5-4,CASSYGTSGPNTGELFF,TGTGCCAGCAGCTACGGGACTAGCGGGCCGAACACCGGGGAGCTGTTTTTT
TRBJ2-7,TRBD1,NA,TRBV6-6,CASTSASGGREQYF,TGTGCCAGCACCTCCGCGTCAGGGGGTAGGGAGCAGTACTTC
TRBJ2-1,TRBD2,NA,TRBV5-4,CASSSPQRDVDNEQFF,TGTGCCAGCAGCTCACCTCAGCGGGACGTCGACAATGAGCAGTTCTTC
TRBJ2-7,NA,NA,TRBV4-1,CASSQGTDWSSYEQYF,TGCGCCAGCAGCCAAGGAACGGACTGGAGCTCCTACGAGCAGTACTTC
TRBJ2-5,NA,NA,TRBV5-6,CATTAGLVQETQYF,TGTGCCACTACGGCAGGGCTGGTACAAGAGACCCAGTACTTC
TRBJ2-3,TRBD1,once,TRBV7-8,CASTLGQGAGTDTQYF,TGTGCCAGCACCCTGGGACAGGGGGCTGGCACAGATACGCAGTATTTT
TRBJ1-6,TRBD1,NA,TRBV6-5,CASSPGTGFNSPLHF,TGTGCCAGCAGCCCAGGGACAGGGTTTAATTCACCCCTCCACTTT
TRBJ1-3,NA,NA,TRBV7-2,CASSLGQTWASGNTIYF,TGTGCCAGCAGCTTAGGCCAGACGTGGGCCTCTGGAAACACCATATATTTT
TRBJ2-7,NA,NA,TRBV28,CASSLLSSEQYF,TGTGCCAGCAGTTTACTATCTTCCGAGCAGTACTTC
TRBJ1-2,TRBD1,once,TRBV7-2,CASSVSGQGLYGYTF,TGTGCCAGCAGCGTATCGGGACAGGGGTTATATGGCTACACCTTC
TRBJ1-2,NA,once,TRBV5-6,CASSLGTNNYGYTF,TGTGCCAGCAGCTTGGGAACCAACAACTATGGCTACACCTTC
TRBJ1-6,NA,once,TRBV7-2,CASSLQGGDSPLHF,TGTGCCAGCAGCTTACAAGGGGGGGATTCACCCCTCCACTTT
TRBJ1-1,TRBD1,NA,TRBV7-2,CASSLTYSYETGGRTEAFF,TGTGCCAGCAGCTTAACATATTCCTACGAGACAGGGGGTCGGACTGAAGCTTTCTTT
TRBJ2-7,NA,NA,TRBV2,CASKSQGLGSYEQYF,TGTGCCAGCAAGAGTCAGGGGCTGGGGTCCTACGAGCAGTACTTC
TRBJ2-5,NA,NA,TRBV29-1,CSVRRGGETQYF,TGCAGCGTTCGCAGGGGGGGAGAGACCCAGTACTTC
TRBJ1-4,NA,NA,TRBV5-4,CASSLTGQGWSTNEKLFF,TGTGCCAGCAGCTTGACCGGCCAGGGCTGGTCAACTAATGAAAAACTGTTTTTT
TRBJ2-6,NA,NA,TRBV9,CASSVPGAGANVLTF,TGTGCCAGCAGCGTTCCAGGGGCTGGGGCCAACGTCCTGACTTTC
TRBJ1-2,NA,NA,TRBV25-1,CASSESVFYGYTF,TGTGCCAGCAGTGAATCAGTCTTCTATGGCTACACCTTC
TRBJ2-5,NA,NA,TRBV7-2,CASSLGRLETQYF,TGTGCCAGCAGCTTAGGACGGTTGGAGACCCAGTACTTC
TRBJ2-7,TRBD1,NA,TRBV7-2,CASSRGQNYEQYF,TGTGCCAGCAGTAGGGGACAGAACTACGAGCAGTACTTC
TRBJ1-1,NA,NA,TRBV2,CASSVEGENTEAFF,TGTGCCAGCAGTGTTGAGGGGGAGAACACTGAAGCTTTCTTT
TRBJ1-2,TRBD1,NA,TRBV5-6,CASSSGTEPYGYTF,TGTGCCAGCAGTTCCGGGACAGAGCCCTATGGCTACACCTTC
TRBJ2-5,NA,NA,TRBV6-6,CASSYGLATETQYF,TGTGCCAGCAGTTACGGTCTAGCAACAGAGACCCAGTACTTC
TRBJ2-3,NA,once,TRBV5-4,CASSTGTTDTQYF,TGTGCCAGCTCAACAGGGACTACAGATACGCAGTATTTT
TRBJ1-1,NA,few,TRBV30,CAWIGRPNTEAFF,TGTGCCTGGATTGGCAGGCCGAACACTGAAGCTTTCTTT
TRBJ1-5,NA,NA,TRBV21-1,CASSQDRVMKPQHF,TGTGCCAGCAGCCAAGACAGGGTCATGAAGCCCCAGCATTTT
TRBJ2-3,NA,NA,TRBV5-1,CASSFGSSGTDTQYF,TGCGCCAGCAGCTTTGGGTCTAGCGGCACAGATACGCAGTATTTT
TRBJ2-4,NA,NA,TRBV5-8,CASSSGVSAKNIQYF,TGTGCCAGCAGCTCCGGAGTGTCAGCCAAAAACATTCAGTACTTC
TRBJ1-6,NA,NA,TRBV6-4,CASSDSPGKSPLHF,TGTGCCAGCAGTGACTCCCCGGGGAAATCACCCCTCCACTTT
TRBJ2-6,TRBD1,NA,TRBV5-1,CASSSSTGTGANVLTF,TGCGCCAGCAGCTCCTCGACAGGGACTGGGGCCAACGTCCTGACTTTC
TRBJ2-1,NA,NA,TRBV7-2,CASSLVPRVNNEQFF,TGTGCCAGCAGCTTAGTGCCCAGAGTAAACAATGAGCAGTTCTTC
TRBJ2-6,NA,NA,TRBV4-1,CASSQDGPPPGANVLTF,TGCGCCAGCAGCCAAGACGGCCCCCCCCCTGGGGCCAACGTCCTGACTTTC
TRBJ2-1,NA,NA,TRBV13,CASSSGTAGYNEQFF,TGTGCCAGCAGCTCCGGGACAGCGGGATACAATGAGCAGTTCTTC
TRBJ2-7,NA,NA,TRBV6-5,CASSSHGQNYEQYF,TGTGCCAGCAGTTCCCATGGCCAAAATTACGAGCAGTACTTC
TRBJ2-1,TRBD2,NA,TRBV5-4,CASSFSGLAPTMSRVQFF,TGTGCCAGCAGCTTCTCGGGACTAGCGCCTACAATGAGTAGGGTGCAGTTCTTC
TRBJ2-7,NA,NA,TRBV5-6,CASSSQGRSYEQYF,TGTGCCAGCAGCTCTCAGGGGAGGTCCTACGAGCAGTACTTC
TRBJ2-5,NA,NA,TRBV30,CAWSVLGGGQTQYF,TGTGCCTGGAGTGTCCTAGGGGGGGGGCAGACCCAGTACTTC
TRBJ1-5,NA,NA,TRBV7-2,CASSRGSEDQPQHF,TGTGCCAGCAGCCGAGGGTCAGAGGACCAGCCCCAGCATTTT
TRBJ1-6,TRBD1,NA,TRBV6-6,CASSYVGQGDSPLHF,TGTGCCAGCAGTTACGTGGGACAGGGAGATTCACCCCTCCACTTT